These T cell receptor beta chains were read from a single sample in a study of blood T cells in healthy people across ages. Each CDR3 protein gets one entry after TCRdb re-called the 5' RACE reads with MiXCR. Of more than 800,000 distinct CDR3 sequences listed, under 35% are singletons. Sequences were obtained from blood. The receptors were sampled from a woman of 80 years or more in good health. CDR3s include the opening cysteine and the closing phenylalanine or tryptophan. A D gene is named only where the DNA matches it firmly. Not every row has a clone size; where given, it reads once, few, many or a size class.

>TRBJ1-1|TRBD1|TRBV6-1|13|few
TGTGCCAGCGGGGACAGCTTGAACACTGAAGCTTTCTTT
CASGDSLNTEAFF
>TRBJ2-3|NA|TRBV6-2/TRBV6-3|13|many
TGTGCCAGCGGAGAAGGGGCCACAGATACGCAGTATTTT
CASGEGATDTQYF
>TRBJ1-1|NA|TRBV6-6|11|NA
TGTGCCAGCAGGGTGGGTGCTGAAGCTTTCTTT
CASRVGAEAFF
>TRBJ1-6|NA|TRBV7-2|15|few
TGTGCCAGCAGTTCACAGTTCGGGGTAAATTCACCCCTCCACTTT
CASSSQFGVNSPLHF
>TRBJ2-7|TRBD2|TRBV7-9|15|NA
TGTGCCAGCAGCTTTGAAACTAGCGGGGCCTACGAGCAGTACTTC
CASSFETSGAYEQYF
>TRBJ2-1|NA|TRBV6-2/TRBV6-3|14|NA
TGTCCCTGGCACAGGACCCTTTTCTACAATGAGCAGTTCTTC
CPWHRTLFYNEQFF
>TRBJ2-7|NA|TRBV3-1|18|few
TGTGCCATCATCGGCACAGCGATCAAGCTGGACCCGGACGGGGAGCAGTACTTC
CAIIGTAIKLDPDGEQYF
>TRBJ2-3|NA|TRBV11-2|15|NA
TGTGCCAGCAGCCAAGTGGGGGACACCACAGATACGCAGTATTTT
CASSQVGDTTDTQYF
>TRBJ2-5|NA|TRBV11-2|14|many
TGTGCCAGCAGCTTACAGCGGACTCAAGAGACCCAGTACTTC
CASSLQRTQETQYF
>TRBJ2-5|TRBD1|TRBV24-1|15|many
TGTGCCACCAGTGACAGCCGGACAGGTCAAGAGACCCAGTACTTC
CATSDSRTGQETQYF
>TRBJ2-4|NA|TRBV7-2|15|many
TGTGCCAGCAGCTTACCCCCCGAGCAGAAAAACATTCAGTACTTC
CASSLPPEQKNIQYF
>TRBJ1-1|TRBD1|TRBV3-1|13|few
TGTGCCAGCAGCCAGACCGACAGGGGCAAAGCTTTCTTT
CASSQTDRGKAFF
>TRBJ2-4|TRBD2|TRBV7-2|15|once
TGTGCCAGCAGTGAACCCTCTCTGGGAGGGGACATTCAGTACTTC
CASSEPSLGGDIQYF
>TRBJ2-1|NA|TRBV29-1|13|many
TGCAGCGTTGTAAGCGGCCGTCTTATGGAGCAGTTCTTC
CSVVSGRLMEQFF